These 10 T cell receptor beta chains were sequenced from one sample in a study of regulatory T cells in long-lasting Graves disease. Construction of TCR beta libraries relied on iRepertoire HTBI primers and on Arm-PCR targeting CDR3 regions. Using its own MiXCR run on the multiplex PCR reads, TCRdb lists one record per CDR3 protein. The sample holds roughly 500,000 distinct CDR3 sequences, around 20% seen once. Described time point: persistent/refractory GD, antithyroid drugs over 5 years with positive TRAb. Researchers made the TCR library from RNA that was extracted from PBMCs. This sample comprised peripheral blood mononuclear cells (PBMCs), obtained when the disease was refractory, from a patient treated with antithyroid drugs. The receptors originated from a female donor with Graves disease.

This clonotype was observed a single time. A much larger clone lies one base from this, so it may be a read error. The chain carries TRBV10-2 and TRBJ2-7; 7 bases line up with TRBD1. This CDR3 spans 18 amino acids. Losses at the gene ends were 0 bases for V and 7 bases for J; bases not matched to a gene: 18. CDR1 WSHSY and CDR2 SAAADI come from the germline V gene. The CDR3 nucleotides are TGCGCCAGCAGTGAGTCACATACCGGGACAGTCGCATTTGGGGAGCAGTACTTC. It codes for CASSESHTGTVAFGEQYF.

This clonotype was seen ten or more times. The rearrangement uses TRBV28 and TRBJ1-5, with D unclear. V was shortened by 3 bases and J by 4 bases, with 4 bases between the two germline ends. The CDR3 consists of 12 residues. The germline gives CDR1 MDHEN, CDR2 SYDVKM. The CDR3 nucleotides read TGTGCCAGCAGTTTTGGAAATCAGCCCCAGCATTTT. Translation: CASSFGNQPQHF.

Notes on this clonotype: One end of the junction varies from germline; a read error may be responsible. As DNA, the CDR3 is TGTGCCAGCGGTGAAGGACTCCAGAACACTGAAGCTTTCTTT. Residues: CASGEGLQNTEAFF. This chain uses TRBV25-1 with TRBJ1-1; no reliable D call. The CDR3 covers 14 residues. CDR1 is MGHDK and CDR2 is SYGVNS in the germline V gene.

This clonotype was counted ten times or more. The chain links TRBV28 to TRBJ1-1; D call uncertain. CDR1 MDHEN and CDR2 SYDVKM come from the germline V gene. The V and J ends lost 3 bases and 0 bases respectively, with 14 bases between them. The CDR3 has 16 amino acids. The DNA for the CDR3 is TGTGCCAGCAGTTTTCCCCAGGCCGAAATGAACACTGAAGCTTTCTTT. Translated, it gives CASSFPQAEMNTEAFF.

The table lists this clonotype with a few counts. The J gene is TRBJ2-1, the V gene TRBV28, with a tentative D call TRBD2 (5 bases). The length of the CDR3 is 15 residues. Germline V gene lookup returns CDR1 MDHEN and CDR2 SYDVKM. The ends were cut back, 2 bases at V and 8 bases at J, with 16 bases in the middle. The CDR3 is CASSLRARLGDEQFF. In DNA form, the CDR3 reads TGTGCCAGCAGTTTAAGAGCTCGACTCGGGGATGAGCAGTTCTTC.

This clonotype turned up a few times. The V call is TRBV6-4, the J call TRBJ1-5, with D hard to call. CDR3 length: 13 residues. Germline V gene data show CDR1 as MRHNA and CDR2 as SNTAGT. Trimming removed 6 bases at V and 4 bases at J, with 10 bases between. CDR3: CASSETINQPQHF. CDR3 nucleotides: TGTGCCAGCAGCGAAACAATAAATCAGCCCCAGCATTTT.

This clonotype was picked up a small number of times. The chain combines TRBV27 with TRBJ2-7; D is unresolved. In germline, CDR1 is MNHEY, CDR2 SMNVEV (reference sequence). The V and J ends lost 3 bases and 2 bases respectively, with 8 bases between them. The CDR3 length is 13 residues. The chain's CDR3 is CASSFGPTYEQYF. The CDR3, as DNA: TGTGCCAGCAGTTTCGGGCCTACCTACGAGCAGTACTTC.

In regard to this clonotype: This may arise from a read error, as a much more abundant clone is one base away. This chain uses TRBV11-2 with TRBJ1-5; perhaps TRBD1 as D (5 bases). Trimming pared 2 bases from V and 0 bases from J, leaving 23 bases between. CDR3 size: 20 residues. CDR1 is SGHAT and CDR2 is FQNNGV in the germline V gene. For the CDR3, the DNA is TGTGCCAGCAGCTTACCCCAAACCTGGAGACAGCCCTATAGCAATCAGCCCCAGCATTTT. Translation: CASSLPQTWRQPYSNQPQHF.

This clonotype was found a few times. V and J are TRBV7-2 and TRBJ1-6; D gene uncertain. The germline V and J ends were trimmed by 0 bases and 9 bases, with 15 bases remaining between them. CDR3 size: 16 residues. Germline V gene data show CDR1 as SGHTA and CDR2 as FQGNSA. The CDR3 region is CASSLAGSGGSSPLHF. For the CDR3, the DNA is TGTGCCAGCAGCTTAGCAGGGTCGGGAGGAAGTTCACCCCTCCACTTT.

This clonotype has a handful of counts. This chain uses TRBV24-1 with TRBJ2-7; D is unresolved. The V gene lost 3 bases and the J gene lost 6 bases, with 11 bases spanning the gap. Germline V gene data show CDR1 as KGHDR and CDR2 as SFDVKD. This CDR3 contains 13 residues. The CDR3 reads CATSDATWGEQYF. The CDR3 DNA reads as TGTGCCACCAGTGATGCTACGTGGGGCGAGCAGTACTTC.